One sample yielded the 8 T cell receptor beta chains listed below, sequenced in a study of T cell changes during pregnancy in multiple sclerosis. TCRdb's copy holds only in-frame clones and misses some; the assay was immunoSEQ multiplex PCR. The sample has 25,000 to 30,000 clones, about nine tenths seen once. Here the sequenced sample was CD4+ T cells from peripheral blood mononuclear cells, taken in the first trimester of pregnancy. These receptors came from a female donor in good health, enrolled as a control in a pregnancy study.

The chain joins TRBV29-1 to TRBJ2-3; TRBD2 aligns across 10 bases. Germline V lookup: CDR1 SQVTM, CDR2 ANQGSEA. With V trimmed by 7 bases and J by 1 base, 2 bases remained unmatched. CDR3 length: 13 residues. CDR3 sequence: CSGLAGGTDTQYF. In DNA form, the CDR3 reads TGCAGCGGACTAGCGGGTGGCACAGATACGCAGTATTTT.

The chain employs TRBV19 and TRBJ2-3, with 7 positions matching TRBD2. CDR1 and CDR2 (germline): LNHDA, SQIVND (reference sequence). Unmatched junction bases numbered 9, after V lost 6 bases and J lost 0 bases. The CDR3 sequence is 16 residues long. CDR3 sequence (DNA): TGTGCCAGTAGAAATCTAGCGGAGTTAAGCACAGATACGCAGTATTTT. It specifies CASRNLAELSTDTQYF.

Details on this clone: A much larger clone is a single base away; this may be a read error. V gene TRBV7-7 combines with J gene TRBJ2-5; D is uncertain. Germline lookup yields CDR1 SSHAT and CDR2 FNYEAQ (reference sequence). The CDR3 is made up of 11 amino acids. The DNA of the CDR3 is TGTGCTAGCAGCCCCGGGGAGACCCAGTACTTC. Its protein is CASSPGETQYF.

The rearrangement links TRBV19 to TRBJ2-3; 7 nucleotides align to TRBD1. CDR3 size: 19 residues. Germline V gene lookup returns CDR1 LNHDA and CDR2 SQIVND (reference sequence). Trimming at V came to 4 bases and at J to 3 bases, leaving 19 bases not matched to a gene. CDR3 protein: CASSTRAGGTRSFTDTQYF. For the CDR3, the DNA is TGTGCCAGTAGTACGAGAGCAGGGGGAACTAGATCATTTACAGATACGCAGTATTTT.

The chain has TRBV29-1 and TRBJ2-1; TRBD1 aligns across 9 bases. This CDR3 region has 14 residues. Germline CDR1 is SQVTM and CDR2 is ANQGSEA. Trimming took 7 bases from V and 6 from J; bases not matched to a gene: 10. Here the CDR3 DNA reads TGCAGCGCTTACAGGGGGCGCCCCATCAATGAGCAGTTCTTC. Translating it yields CSAYRGRPINEQFF.

The chain joins TRBV19 to TRBJ2-5; D is unclear. CDR1 and CDR2 from the germline V gene are LNHDA and SQIVND (reference sequence). The CDR3 is 15 residues long. V was clipped by 6 bases and J by 2 bases, with 16 bases between them. CDR3 residues: CASSPRIARQETQYF. The DNA for the CDR3 is TGTGCCAGTAGCCCCAGGATCGCCAGGCAAGAGACCCAGTACTTC.

Here the CDR3 reads CASSRGGSGANVLTF. In DNA, the CDR3 is TGTGCCAGCAGCAGGGGGGGCTCTGGGGCCAACGTCCTGACTTTC. The chain joins TRBV7-2 to TRBJ2-6, with D perhaps TRBD2 (7 bases). Germline V lookup: CDR1 SGHTA, CDR2 FQGNSA. The CDR3 length is 15 residues. V shed 5 bases and J shed 0 bases, with 8 bases lying between them.

This chain connects TRBV6-6 to TRBJ2-3; 7 positions match TRBD1. V trimming: 4 bases; J trimming: 3 bases; junction bases outside the gene matches: 10. Per germline, CDR1 MNHNY and CDR2 SVGAGI (reference sequence). The CDR3 sequence is 16 residues long. This chain's CDR3 is CASSLHDRAGTDTQYF. DNA of the CDR3: TGTGCCAGCAGTTTACACGACAGGGCAGGGACAGATACGCAGTATTTT.